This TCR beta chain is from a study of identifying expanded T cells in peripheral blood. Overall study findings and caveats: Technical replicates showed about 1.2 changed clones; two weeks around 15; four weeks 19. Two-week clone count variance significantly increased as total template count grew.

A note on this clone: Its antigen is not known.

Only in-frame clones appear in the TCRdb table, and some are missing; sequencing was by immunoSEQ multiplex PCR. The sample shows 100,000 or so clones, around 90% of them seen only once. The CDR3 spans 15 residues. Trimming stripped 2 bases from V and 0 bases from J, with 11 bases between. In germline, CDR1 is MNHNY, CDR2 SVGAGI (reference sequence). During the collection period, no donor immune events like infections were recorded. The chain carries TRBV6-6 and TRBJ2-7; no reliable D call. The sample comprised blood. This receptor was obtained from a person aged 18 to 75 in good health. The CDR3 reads CASSYTGYISYEQYF. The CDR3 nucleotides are TGTGCCAGCAGTTACACTGGTTACATCTCCTACGAGCAGTACTTC.